This is a list of T cell receptor beta chains from one sample in a study of blood T cells in healthy people across ages. TCRdb re-called the 5' RACE reads through MiXCR, storing one row per CDR3 protein. The profile shows 650,000 to 800,000 distinct CDR3 sequences, roughly 44% of them singletons. Sequenced input: blood. The receptor source for this set is a man between 60 and 75 years old in good health. Each CDR3 is given with its conserved first and last residue. Each record gives: CDR3 length, V gene, D gene, J gene, clone size, CDR3 protein, CDR3 DNA. The D gene is left open where the match is weak. Where a row states a size, it is once, few, many or the class of an expanded clone; other rows omit it.

>14|TRBV14|NA|TRBJ1-2|NA
CASSPSRNPQGYTF
TGTGCCAGCAGCCCCTCCCGGAACCCTCAAGGCTACACCTTC
>12|TRBV18|NA|TRBJ2-7|NA
CASSPARGEQYF
TGTGCCAGCTCACCAGCGAGGGGCGAGCAGTACTTC
>13|TRBV7-2|NA|TRBJ1-2|few
CASSADFGYGYTF
TGTGCCAGCAGCGCAGATTTCGGATATGGCTACACCTTC
>14|TRBV27|NA|TRBJ2-3|NA
CASSLTSWIDTQYF
TGTGCCAGCAGTTTAACTTCCTGGATCGATACGCAGTATTTT
>13|TRBV6-2/TRBV6-3|NA|TRBJ1-2|NA
CASSRTVHHGYTF
TGTGCCAGCAGCCGGACAGTTCATCATGGCTACACCTTC
>15|TRBV11-2|NA|TRBJ2-5|NA
CASSRPGTRRGAQYF
TGTGCCAGCAGCCGACCCGGGACCCGAAGGGGGGCCCAGTACTTC
>15|TRBV10-3|NA|TRBJ1-5|NA
CAISEAAGGGQPQHF
TGTGCCATCAGTGAGGCAGCCGGGGGTGGTCAGCCCCAGCATTTT
>14|TRBV7-2|NA|TRBJ2-3|NA
CASSLALFTDTQYF
TGTGCCAGCAGCTTAGCGTTGTTCACAGATACGCAGTATTTT
>14|TRBV7-9|NA|TRBJ2-5|NA
CASSLFGHQETQYF
TGTGCCAGCAGCCTGTTCGGACACCAAGAGACCCAGTACTTC
>13|TRBV12-3/TRBV12-4|NA|TRBJ2-1|few
CASRERRNNEQFF
TGTGCCAGCAGAGAAAGGCGGAACAATGAGCAGTTCTTC
>13|TRBV29-1|NA|TRBJ1-2|few
CSVVDDIVYGYTF
TGCAGCGTTGTGGATGACATAGTCTATGGCTACACCTTC
>16|TRBV7-2|NA|TRBJ1-5|few
CASSLVPGYSNQPQHF
TGTGCCAGCAGCTTAGTTCCAGGGTATAGCAATCAGCCCCAGCATTTT
>15|TRBV12-3/TRBV12-4|NA|TRBJ1-2|NA
CASRRALGAIYGYTF
TGTGCCAGCAGGCGGGCCTTAGGGGCCATCTATGGCTACACCTTC
>15|TRBV24-1|TRBD1|TRBJ2-1|many
CATSDLTGGYNEQFF
TGTGCCACCAGTGATTTAACAGGGGGGTACAATGAGCAGTTCTTC
>15|TRBV5-1|TRBD1|TRBJ2-7|once
CASKTGGTGGYEQYF
TGCGCCAGCAAGACCGGAGGGACAGGGGGCTACGAGCAGTACTTC
>15|TRBV27|NA|TRBJ1-1|NA
CASSFGGLANTEAFF
TGTGCCAGCAGTTTCGGCGGCCTTGCGAACACTGAAGCTTTCTTT
>15|TRBV3-1|NA|TRBJ2-3|NA
CASSQDISFGDTQYF
TGTGCCAGCAGCCAAGATATCTCCTTTGGAGATACGCAGTATTTT
>13|TRBV30|NA|TRBJ2-3|many
CASHQGAGGTQYF
TGTGCCTCTCACCAGGGCGCCGGGGGTACGCAGTATTTT
>16|TRBV7-2|TRBD2|TRBJ2-5|NA
CASSLAHGAGVQTQYF
TGTGCCAGCAGCTTAGCGCATGGAGCGGGAGTACAGACCCAGTACTTC
>13|TRBV20-1|NA|TRBJ1-4|NA
CSAPGPSNEKLFF
TGCAGTGCACCGGGACCGAGTAATGAAAAACTGTTTTTT
>11|TRBV7-2|NA|TRBJ1-2|many
CASSPGYGYTF
TGTGCCAGCAGCCCGGGCTATGGCTACACCTTC
>18|TRBV6-2/TRBV6-3|NA|TRBJ2-1|NA
CASDWRGEKESSYNEQFF
TGTGCCAGCGACTGGCGAGGGGAAAAAGAGAGCTCCTACAATGAGCAGTTCTTC
>14|TRBV20-1|TRBD2|TRBJ2-7|once
CSVQSSGGASEQYF
TGCAGTGTTCAGTCCAGCGGGGGGGCCTCCGAGCAGTACTTC
>13|TRBV7-2|NA|TRBJ2-2|NA
CASSKRGSGELFF
TGTGCCAGCAGCAAACGGGGCTCCGGGGAGCTGTTTTTT
>15|TRBV20-1|TRBD2|TRBJ2-5|NA
CSAKETSGGTETQYF
TGCAGTGCTAAAGAGACTAGCGGGGGGACGGAGACCCAGTACTTC
>14|TRBV5-1|NA|TRBJ2-1|many
CASRDGSSYNEQFF
TGCGCCAGCAGGGATGGCAGCTCCTACAATGAGCAGTTCTTC
>13|TRBV2|NA|TRBJ2-7|NA
CASSVEGAYEQYF
TGTGCCAGCAGTGTTGAGGGCGCCTACGAGCAGTACTTC
>15|TRBV20-1|TRBD1|TRBJ2-3|NA
CSAQRGTGLTDTQYF
TGCAGTGCCCAGAGGGGGACAGGGTTAACAGATACGCAGTATTTT
>14|TRBV20-1|NA|TRBJ2-7|many
CSARDEGGLREQYF
TGCAGTGCTAGAGATGAGGGGGGACTACGCGAGCAGTACTTC
>12|TRBV2|TRBD2|TRBJ2-7|many
CASSPGGDEQYF
TGTGCCAGCAGCCCCGGGGGGGACGAGCAGTACTTC
>15|TRBV20-1|TRBD1|TRBJ2-7|NA
CSANGQGTGLYEQYF
TGCAGTGCTAATGGCCAGGGGACAGGCCTATACGAGCAGTACTTC
>15|TRBV12-3/TRBV12-4|TRBD1|TRBJ2-5|NA
CASSLTNTGGETQYF
TGTGCCAGCAGTTTAACCAACACAGGGGGAGAGACCCAGTACTTC
>14|TRBV12-3/TRBV12-4|TRBD1|TRBJ1-5|NA
CASSGGQGGQPQHF
TGTGCCAGCAGTGGAGGACAGGGTGGTCAGCCCCAGCATTTT
>14|TRBV20-1|NA|TRBJ1-2|NA
CSARDPDGTYGYTF
TGCAGTGCTAGAGATCCCGACGGGACTTATGGCTACACCTTC
>16|TRBV5-1|NA|TRBJ2-7|NA
CASSSGEVSGVYEQYF
TGCGCCAGCAGCTCGGGAGAGGTTTCGGGAGTCTACGAGCAGTACTTC
>17|TRBV7-2|NA|TRBJ2-7|NA
CASSLARPRAGVYEQYF
TGTGCCAGCAGCTTAGCGAGGCCAAGGGCCGGGGTATACGAGCAGTACTTC
>14|TRBV4-3|NA|TRBJ1-2|NA
CASSGAGTNYGYTF
TGCGCCAGCAGCGGCGCCGGGACTAACTATGGCTACACCTTC
>14|TRBV7-2|TRBD2|TRBJ2-7|NA
CASSYGTSGAEQYF
TGTGCCAGCAGTTATGGGACTAGCGGGGCCGAGCAGTACTTC
>15|TRBV20-1|TRBD2|TRBJ2-7|few
CSATGRGGYRDEQYF
TGCAGTGCTACGGGCCGGGGGGGGTATCGGGACGAGCAGTACTTC
>16|TRBV6-5|TRBD2|TRBJ2-3|NA
CASSRLAGAPTDTQYF
TGTGCCAGCAGTCGACTAGCGGGGGCCCCCACAGATACGCAGTATTTT
>15|TRBV4-1|NA|TRBJ1-5|NA
CASSQHGSSNQPQHF
TGCGCCAGCAGCCAACACGGGTCTAGCAATCAGCCCCAGCATTTT
>15|TRBV5-6|NA|TRBJ2-1|NA
CASSFSSGNHNEQFF
TGTGCCAGCAGCTTCTCTTCAGGGAATCACAATGAGCAGTTCTTC
>20|TRBV7-2|TRBD2|TRBJ2-1|few
CASSFPTSGGIVGSYNEQFF
TGTGCCAGCAGCTTCCCGACTAGCGGGGGGATCGTGGGGTCCTACAATGAGCAGTTCTTC